The 23 T cell receptor beta chains presented below share a single source sample, sequenced in a study of blood T cell repertoires in COVID-19. Repertoires were generated with immunoSEQ multiplex PCR, while TCRdb's copy carries only in-frame clones and drops some. The data hold about 220,000 clones, with 70% to 90% observed a single time. Input material: peripheral blood. These receptors all stem from a human donor in a cohort sampled during active COVID-19.

A remark on this clone: The sample contains more than one DNA sequence encoding this CDR3. This chain connects TRBV2 to TRBJ2-1; D possibly corresponds to TRBD2 (7 bases). This CDR3 has 12 residues. The germline V gene encodes CDR1 SNHLY and CDR2 FYNNEI. With 6 bases removed from V and 9 bases from J, the gap between germline ends came to 12 bases. The CDR3 region has the DNA TGTGCCAGCAGCGGGGGAGGGGGTGAGCAGTTCTTC. Protein sequence: CASSGGGGEQFF.

This CDR3 is CASSPGEFMETQYF. The CDR3 region has the DNA TGTGCCAGCAGTCCAGGGGAATTTATGGAGACCCAGTACTTC. This chain uses TRBV5-4 with TRBJ2-5, with D possibly TRBD1 on 6 matching bases. This CDR3 spans 14 amino acids. V was pared by 5 bases and J by 5 bases, with 16 bases between. Germline V lookup: CDR1 SGHNT, CDR2 YYREEE (reference sequence). Variable domain in full (rest from reference TRBV5-4 and TRBJ2-5): ETGVTQSPTHLIKTRGQQVTLRCSSQSGHNTVSWYQQALGQGPQFIFQYYREEENGRGNFPPRFSGLQFPNYSSELNVNALELDDSALYLCASSPGEFMETQYFGPGTRLLVL.

The chain combines TRBV5-6 with TRBJ2-5; 8 positions match TRBD1. The CDR3 totals 15 residues. CDR1 and CDR2 (germline): SGHDT, YYEEEE. J lost 0 bases, V lost 4 bases, and 5 bases had no gene match. The CDR3 DNA is TGTGCCAGCAGCGACAGGGGTTCGTACCAAGAGACCCAGTACTTC. This codes for CASSDRGSYQETQYF. Full variable domain (missing parts from reference TRBV5-6 and TRBJ2-5): DAGVTQSPTHLIKTRGQQVTLRCSPKSGHDTVSWYQQALGQGPQFIFQYYEEEERQRGNFPDRFSGHQFPNYSSELNVNALLLGDSALYLCASSDRGSYQETQYFGPGTRLLVL.

This clone has just a few counts. The chain links TRBV7-2 to TRBJ2-7, with D hard to call. V lost 5 bases to trimming and J lost 6 bases, with 17 bases between them. Germline V gives CDR1 SGHTA, CDR2 FQGNSA. This CDR3 has 14 amino acids. The CDR3 sequence: CASSLNPEKGEQYF. CDR3 coding DNA: TGTGCCAGCAGCCTTAACCCGGAGAAAGGCGAGCAGTACTTC. The variable domain in full, completed from reference TRBV7-2 and TRBJ2-7, reads GAGVSQSPSNKVTEKGKDVELRCDPISGHTALYWYRQSLGQGLEFLIYFQGNSAPDKSGLPSDRFSAERTGGSVSTLTIQRTQQEDSAVYLCASSLNPEKGEQYFGPGTRLTVT.

J is TRBJ1-1 and V is TRBV28; 9 nucleotides line up with TRBD1. After removal of 6 bases from V and 4 bases from J, the junction contained 6 bases not matched to a gene. The CDR3 totals 14 residues. Germline CDR1 MDHEN, CDR2 SYDVKM. CDR3 region: CASRTGGYGTEAFF. CDR3 nucleotide sequence: TGTGCCAGCAGGACAGGGGGGTATGGCACTGAAGCTTTCTTT.

V is TRBV25-1 and J is TRBJ1-4, with 7 positions matching TRBD1. V was pared by 5 bases and J by 2 bases, with 2 bases of the junction left unmatched. The CDR3 extends over 14 amino acids. The V gene's germline CDR1 is MGHDK and CDR2 SYGVNS. The CDR3 nucleotides read TGTGCCAGCAGTCGACAGGGTACTAATGAAAAACTGTTTTTT. This encodes CASSRQGTNEKLFF.

This clone was seen once. The chain joins TRBV10-3 to TRBJ2-7; possible D gene TRBD2, 7 bases. V was clipped by 0 bases and J by 1 base, with 16 bases between them. CDR3 size: 17 residues. Germline loops: CDR1 ENHRY, CDR2 SYGVKD. This CDR3 is CAISESGGRESSYEQYF. CDR3 sequence (DNA): TGTGCCATCAGTGAGTCGGGGGGGCGGGAGTCGTCCTACGAGCAGTACTTC.

The V gene is TRBV19, the J gene TRBJ2-7; a weak D match, TRBD2 (6 bases). The CDR3 runs 13 residues. Germline V lookup: CDR1 LNHDA, CDR2 SQIVND (reference sequence). V lost 4 bases and J lost 7, with 14 bases in between. In DNA, the CDR3 is TGTGCCAGTAGTACCGGGAGCCGGTGGGAGCAGTACTTC. Its protein product is CASSTGSRWEQYF.

V usage is TRBV2 and J usage is TRBJ2-1, with D possibly matching TRBD1 (6 bases). Germline lookup yields CDR1 SNHLY and CDR2 FYNNEI. This CDR3 has 13 residues. The V and J ends lost 2 bases and 5 bases respectively, with 7 bases between them. CDR3 in amino acids: CASSEQGNNEQFF. CDR3 in DNA: TGTGCCAGCAGTGAACAGGGGAACAATGAGCAGTTCTTC.

V usage is TRBV28 and J usage is TRBJ2-7; D gene unclear. Trimming pared 7 bases from V and 2 bases from J, leaving 18 bases between. Germline values: CDR1 MDHEN, CDR2 SYDVKM. This CDR3 comprises 15 residues. The DNA of the CDR3 is TGTGCCAGCATTATAGACTTAAACGGCCCCTACGAGCAGTACTTC. Translated, it gives CASIIDLNGPYEQYF.

V gene TRBV5-4 combines with J gene TRBJ1-2; a weak D match, TRBD1 (5 bases). Germline CDR1 SGHNT, CDR2 YYREEE (reference sequence). V lost 2 bases, J lost 8 bases, and 13 bases lay in between. The CDR3 spans 13 residues. CDR3 loop: CASSFKGAEGYTF. DNA for the CDR3: TGTGCCAGCAGCTTCAAAGGGGCGGAGGGCTACACCTTC. The full variable domain, in which reference TRBV5-4 and TRBJ1-2 provide the parts outside the CDR3, is ETGVTQSPTHLIKTRGQQVTLRCSSQSGHNTVSWYQQALGQGPQFIFQYYREEENGRGNFPPRFSGLQFPNYSSELNVNALELDDSALYLCASSFKGAEGYTFGSGTRLTVV.

The chain links TRBV19 to TRBJ2-3; 9 positions match TRBD2. Germline trimming cut 5 bases from V and 0 bases from J; bases unmatched to any gene: 3. The CDR3 covers 15 residues. CDR1 is LNHDA and CDR2 is SQIVND in the germline V gene (reference sequence). For the CDR3, the DNA is TGTGCCAGTAGTTCAGCGGGGGGCAGCACAGATACGCAGTATTTT. It is translated as CASSSAGGSTDTQYF.

V gene TRBV6-5 combines with J gene TRBJ2-1, with 9 bases that match TRBD2. V was pared by 10 bases and J by 8 bases, with 12 bases of the junction left unmatched. Germline V gene data show CDR1 as MNHEY and CDR2 as SVGAGI. The CDR3 has 14 amino acids. DNA of the CDR3: TGTGCCACCAGGGGGGCGGGAGGGCCCGATGAGCAGTTCTTC. This codes for CATRGAGGPDEQFF.

The chain recombines TRBV28 with TRBJ1-5; D perhaps matches TRBD1 (5 bases). This CDR3 has 17 residues. Trimming left V 5 bases short and J 6 bases short, with 23 bases between. Germline V gives CDR1 MDHEN, CDR2 SYDVKM. The CDR3, as DNA: TGTGCCAGCAGTAACCCAACGGCAGGGATCGTACGTCAGCCCCAGCATTTT. It translates to CASSNPTAGIVRQPQHF.

The rearrangement uses TRBV11-2 and TRBJ2-7; D may be TRBD2 (7 bases). The length of the CDR3 is 16 residues. V was clipped by 5 bases and J by 5 bases, with 22 bases between them. Germline V gene data show CDR1 as SGHAT and CDR2 as FQNNGV. The CDR3 reads CASSLRVGGGGHEQYF. CDR3 coding DNA: TGTGCCAGCAGCCTGAGGGTCGGTGGCGGGGGCCACGAGCAGTACTTC. Based on the CDR3 plus reference TRBV11-2 and TRBJ2-7, the full variable domain is EAGVAQSPRYKIIEKRQSVAFWCNPISGHATLYWYQQILGQGPKLLIQFQNNGVVDDSQLPKDRFSAERLKGVDSTLKIQPAKLEDSAVYLCASSLRVGGGGHEQYFGPGTRLTVT.

This clone was counted once. This chain joins TRBV19 and TRBJ2-7; 7 nucleotides line up with TRBD2. There are 14 residues in the CDR3. The V segment lost 5 bases and the J segment 0 bases; nucleotides outside the gene matches: 4. The germline gives CDR1 LNHDA, CDR2 SQIVND (reference sequence). This CDR3 reads CASSVSGASYEQYF. In DNA, the CDR3 is TGTGCCAGTAGTGTCAGCGGGGCCTCCTACGAGCAGTACTTC.

V gene TRBV27 combines with J gene TRBJ1-4; D not certain. Germline V gene sequence: CDR1 MNHEY, CDR2 SMNVEV (reference sequence). There are 16 residues in the CDR3. Trimming removed 2 bases from V and 4 bases from J, with 14 bases in between. CDR3 residues: CASSLTRTEGNEKLFF. CDR3 nucleotides: TGTGCCAGCAGTTTAACCCGGACGGAGGGTAATGAAAAACTGTTTTTT.

This chain connects TRBV7-8 to TRBJ2-1; 10 positions agree with TRBD2. Germline V gene sequence: CDR1 SGHVS, CDR2 FQNEAQ. V lost 6 bases, J lost 9 bases, and 11 bases stayed unmatched. The CDR3 has 15 residues. Here the CDR3 reads CASRLSGRAPFEQFF. In DNA, the CDR3 is TGTGCCAGCAGGTTAAGCGGGAGGGCCCCGTTTGAGCAGTTCTTC.

V gene TRBV15 combines with J gene TRBJ2-5; 7 bases align to TRBD2. V lost 9 bases to trimming and J lost 4 bases; unmatched junction nucleotides: 11. Germline-derived CDR1 and CDR2 are LNHNV and YYDKDF (reference sequence). The CDR3 extends over 14 amino acids. CDR3 nucleotides: TGTGCCACTCTCAATTCCAGGGAGGGAGAGACCCAGTACTTC. This translates into CATLNSREGETQYF. Full variable domain (rest looked up from reference TRBV15 and TRBJ2-5): DAMVIQNPRYQVTQFGKPVTLSCSQTLNHNVMYWYQQKSSQAPKLLFHYYDKDFNNEADTPDNFQSRRPNTSFCFLDIRSPGLGDTAMYLCATLNSREGETQYFGPGTRLLVL.

This clone came up once. This chain connects TRBV20-1 to TRBJ2-1; 9 bases map to TRBD2. The germline V gene has CDR1 DFQATT and CDR2 SNEGSKA (reference sequence). The CDR3 extends over 14 amino acids. With V trimmed by 3 bases and J by 7 bases, 7 bases remained unmatched. CDR3 loop: CSASVLAGGNEQFF. Written as DNA, the CDR3 is TGCAGTGCTAGTGTTTTGGCGGGAGGGAATGAGCAGTTCTTC.

The genes are TRBV7-9 and TRBJ1-6, with 7 bases fitting TRBD1. The CDR3 runs 15 residues. The germline V gene has CDR1 SEHNR and CDR2 FQNEAQ (reference sequence). V trimming: 4 bases; J trimming: 10 bases; junction bases outside the gene matches: 10. This chain's CDR3 is CASSSTTGRVSPLHF. The CDR3 nucleotides are TGTGCCAGCAGCTCAACGACAGGGCGCGTCTCACCCCTCCACTTT.

The chain employs TRBV6-5 and TRBJ1-2, with D perhaps matching TRBD1 (5 bases). In germline, CDR1 is MNHEY, CDR2 SVGAGI. The length of the CDR3 is 14 residues. Deletions cut 6 bases from V and 5 bases from J, with 16 bases between. The CDR3 DNA is TGTGCCAGCAGATCCGGTGGGGCCAGTTATGGCTACACCTTC. Amino acid sequence: CASRSGGASYGYTF.

In its sample, this clone was seen once. The chain combines TRBV11-3 with TRBJ1-1; 9 bases match TRBD1. With V trimmed by 1 base and J by 1 base, 1 base remained unmatched. CDR1 and CDR2 (germline): SGHNT, YENEEA. The CDR3 spans 15 residues. The CDR3 reads CASSLGGQGNTEAFF. The CDR3 bases are TGTGCCAGCAGCTTAGGGGGACAGGGGAACACTGAAGCTTTCTTT.